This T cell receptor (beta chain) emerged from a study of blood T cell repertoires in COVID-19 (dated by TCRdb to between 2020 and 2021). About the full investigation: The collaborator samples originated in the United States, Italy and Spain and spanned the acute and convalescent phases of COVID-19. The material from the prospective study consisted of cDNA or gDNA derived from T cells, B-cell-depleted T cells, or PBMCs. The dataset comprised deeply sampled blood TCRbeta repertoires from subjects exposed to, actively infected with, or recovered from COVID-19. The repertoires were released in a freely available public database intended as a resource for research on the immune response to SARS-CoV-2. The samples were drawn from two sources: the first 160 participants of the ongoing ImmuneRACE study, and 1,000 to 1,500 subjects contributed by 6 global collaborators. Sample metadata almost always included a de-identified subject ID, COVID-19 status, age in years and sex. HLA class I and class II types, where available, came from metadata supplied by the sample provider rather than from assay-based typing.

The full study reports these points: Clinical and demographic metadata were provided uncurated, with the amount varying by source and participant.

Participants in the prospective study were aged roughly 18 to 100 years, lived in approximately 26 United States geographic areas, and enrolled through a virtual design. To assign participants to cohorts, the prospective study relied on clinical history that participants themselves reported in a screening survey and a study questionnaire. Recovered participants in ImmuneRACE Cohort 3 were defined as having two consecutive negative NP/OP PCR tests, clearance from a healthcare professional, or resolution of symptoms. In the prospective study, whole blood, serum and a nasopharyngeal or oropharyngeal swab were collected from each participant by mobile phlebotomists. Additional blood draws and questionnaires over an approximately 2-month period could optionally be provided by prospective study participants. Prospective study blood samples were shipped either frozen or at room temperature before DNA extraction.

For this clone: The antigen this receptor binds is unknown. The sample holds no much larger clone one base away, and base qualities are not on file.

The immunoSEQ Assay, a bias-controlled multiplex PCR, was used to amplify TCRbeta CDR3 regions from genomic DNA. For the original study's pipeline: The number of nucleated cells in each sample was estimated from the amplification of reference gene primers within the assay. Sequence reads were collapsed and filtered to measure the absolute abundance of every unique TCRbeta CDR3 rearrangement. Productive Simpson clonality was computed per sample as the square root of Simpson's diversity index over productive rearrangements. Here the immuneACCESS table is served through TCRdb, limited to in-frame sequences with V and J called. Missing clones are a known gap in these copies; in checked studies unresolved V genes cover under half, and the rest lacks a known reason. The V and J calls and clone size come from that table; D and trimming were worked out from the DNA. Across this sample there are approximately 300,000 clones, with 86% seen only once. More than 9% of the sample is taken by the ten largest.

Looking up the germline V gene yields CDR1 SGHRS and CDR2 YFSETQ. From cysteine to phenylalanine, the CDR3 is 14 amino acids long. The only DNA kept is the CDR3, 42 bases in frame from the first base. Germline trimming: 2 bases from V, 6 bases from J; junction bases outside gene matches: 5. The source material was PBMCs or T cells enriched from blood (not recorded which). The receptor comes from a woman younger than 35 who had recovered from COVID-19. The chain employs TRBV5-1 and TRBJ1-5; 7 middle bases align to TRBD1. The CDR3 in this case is CASSLTGAGQPQHF. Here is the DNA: TGCGCCAGCAGCTTAACAGGGGCTGGTCAGCCCCAGCATTTT.